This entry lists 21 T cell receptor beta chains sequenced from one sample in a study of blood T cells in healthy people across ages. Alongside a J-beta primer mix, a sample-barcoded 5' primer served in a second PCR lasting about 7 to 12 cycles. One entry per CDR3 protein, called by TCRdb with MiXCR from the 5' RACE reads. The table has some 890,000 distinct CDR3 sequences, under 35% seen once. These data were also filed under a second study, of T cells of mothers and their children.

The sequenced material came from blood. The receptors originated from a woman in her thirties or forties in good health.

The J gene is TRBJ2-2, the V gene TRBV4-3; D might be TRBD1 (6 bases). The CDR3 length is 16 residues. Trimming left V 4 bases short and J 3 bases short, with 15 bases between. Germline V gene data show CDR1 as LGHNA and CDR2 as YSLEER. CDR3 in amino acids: CASSPLGRGDTGELFF. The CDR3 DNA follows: TGCGCCAGCAGCCCTTTGGGCAGGGGAGACACCGGGGAGCTGTTTTTT.

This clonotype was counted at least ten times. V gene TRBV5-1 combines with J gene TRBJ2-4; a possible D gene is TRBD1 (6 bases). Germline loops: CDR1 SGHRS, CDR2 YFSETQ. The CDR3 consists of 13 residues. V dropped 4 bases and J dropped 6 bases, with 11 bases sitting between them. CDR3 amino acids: CASSMDSLNIQYF. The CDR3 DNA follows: TGCGCCAGCAGCATGGACAGCCTAAACATTCAGTACTTC.

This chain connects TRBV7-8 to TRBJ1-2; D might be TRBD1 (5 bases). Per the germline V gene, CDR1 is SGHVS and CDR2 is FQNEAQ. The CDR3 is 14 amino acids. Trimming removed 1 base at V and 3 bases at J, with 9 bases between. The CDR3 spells CASSLGLTDYGYTF. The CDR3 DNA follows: TGTGCCAGCAGCTTAGGGTTGACAGACTATGGCTACACCTTC.

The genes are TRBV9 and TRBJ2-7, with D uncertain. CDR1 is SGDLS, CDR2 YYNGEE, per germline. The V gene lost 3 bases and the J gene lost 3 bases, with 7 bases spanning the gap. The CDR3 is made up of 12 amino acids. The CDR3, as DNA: TGTGCCAGCAGCGGCGTAGACTACGAGCAGTACTTC. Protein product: CASSGVDYEQYF.

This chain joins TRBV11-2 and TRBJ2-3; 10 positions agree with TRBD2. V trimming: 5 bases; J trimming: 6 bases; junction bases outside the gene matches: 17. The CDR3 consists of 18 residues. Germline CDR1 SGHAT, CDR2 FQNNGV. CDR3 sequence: CASSPIPFLAGVGDTQYF. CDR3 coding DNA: TGTGCCAGCAGCCCAATCCCCTTTCTAGCGGGGGTTGGTGATACGCAGTATTTT.

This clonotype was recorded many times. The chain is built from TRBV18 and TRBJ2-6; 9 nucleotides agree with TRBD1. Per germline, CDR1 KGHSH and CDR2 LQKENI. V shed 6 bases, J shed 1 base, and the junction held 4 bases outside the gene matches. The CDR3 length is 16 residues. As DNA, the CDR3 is TGTGCCAGCTCCCGACAGGGGGGATCTGGGGCCAACGTCCTGACTTTC. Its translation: CASSRQGGSGANVLTF.

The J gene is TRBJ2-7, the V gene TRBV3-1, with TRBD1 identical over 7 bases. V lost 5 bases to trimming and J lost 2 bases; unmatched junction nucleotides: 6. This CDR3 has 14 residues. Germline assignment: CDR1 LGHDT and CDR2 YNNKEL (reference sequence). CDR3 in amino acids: CASSETGPAYEQYF. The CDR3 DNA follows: TGTGCCAGCAGCGAGACAGGGCCGGCCTACGAGCAGTACTTC.

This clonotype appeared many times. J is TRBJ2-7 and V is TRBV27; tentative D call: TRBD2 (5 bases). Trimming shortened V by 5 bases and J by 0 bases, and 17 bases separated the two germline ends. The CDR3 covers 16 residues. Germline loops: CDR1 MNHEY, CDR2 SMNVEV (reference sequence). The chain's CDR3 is CASSPQRSGLSYEQYF. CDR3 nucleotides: TGTGCCAGCAGTCCGCAGCGGAGTGGCCTCTCCTACGAGCAGTACTTC.

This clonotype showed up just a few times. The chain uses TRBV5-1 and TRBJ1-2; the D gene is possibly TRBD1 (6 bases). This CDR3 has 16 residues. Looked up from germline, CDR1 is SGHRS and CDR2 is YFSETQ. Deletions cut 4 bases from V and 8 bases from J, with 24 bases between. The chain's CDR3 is CASSALVQGRGYGYTF. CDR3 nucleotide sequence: TGCGCCAGCAGCGCCCTTGTGCAGGGGAGAGGATACGGCTACACCTTC. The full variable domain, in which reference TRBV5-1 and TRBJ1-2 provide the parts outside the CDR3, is KAGVTQTPRYLIKTRGQQVTLSCSPISGHRSVSWYQQTPGQGLQFLFEYFSETQRNKGNFPGRFSGRQFSNSRSEMNVSTLELGDSALYLCASSALVQGRGYGYTFGSGTRLTVV.

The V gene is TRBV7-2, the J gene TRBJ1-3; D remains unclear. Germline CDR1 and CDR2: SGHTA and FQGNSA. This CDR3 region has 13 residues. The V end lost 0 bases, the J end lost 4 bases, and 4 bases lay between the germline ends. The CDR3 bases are TGTGCCAGCAGCTTAGCGGAAGGAAACACCATATATTTT. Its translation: CASSLAEGNTIYF.

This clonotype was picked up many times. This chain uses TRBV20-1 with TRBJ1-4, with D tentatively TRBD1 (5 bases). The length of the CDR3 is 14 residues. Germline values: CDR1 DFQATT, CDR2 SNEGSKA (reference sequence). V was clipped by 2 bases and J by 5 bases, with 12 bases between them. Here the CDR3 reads CSARSLRGNEKLFF. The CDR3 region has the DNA TGCAGTGCTAGATCGTTACGGGGCAATGAAAAACTGTTTTTT.

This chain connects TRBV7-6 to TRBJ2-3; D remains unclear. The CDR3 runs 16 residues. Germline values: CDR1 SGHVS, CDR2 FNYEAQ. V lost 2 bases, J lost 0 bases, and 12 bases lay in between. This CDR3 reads CASSLIPGSSTDTQYF. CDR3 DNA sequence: TGTGCCAGCAGCTTAATCCCCGGATCTAGCACAGATACGCAGTATTTT.

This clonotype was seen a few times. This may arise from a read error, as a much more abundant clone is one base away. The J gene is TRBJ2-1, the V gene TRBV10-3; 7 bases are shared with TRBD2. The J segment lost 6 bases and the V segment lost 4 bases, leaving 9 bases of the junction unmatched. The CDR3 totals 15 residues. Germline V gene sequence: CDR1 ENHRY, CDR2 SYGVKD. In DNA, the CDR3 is TGTGCCATCAGTGTTGGGACTAACGGGGGCAATGAGCAGTTCTTC. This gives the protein CAISVGTNGGNEQFF.

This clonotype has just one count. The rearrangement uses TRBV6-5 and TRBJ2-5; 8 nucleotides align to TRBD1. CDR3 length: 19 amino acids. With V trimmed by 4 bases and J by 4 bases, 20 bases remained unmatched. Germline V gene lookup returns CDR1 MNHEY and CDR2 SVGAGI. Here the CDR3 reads CASSSPSGSGRGRRETQYF. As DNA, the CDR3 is TGTGCCAGCAGTTCCCCCTCCGGTTCGGGCAGGGGGCGAAGAGAGACCCAGTACTTC.

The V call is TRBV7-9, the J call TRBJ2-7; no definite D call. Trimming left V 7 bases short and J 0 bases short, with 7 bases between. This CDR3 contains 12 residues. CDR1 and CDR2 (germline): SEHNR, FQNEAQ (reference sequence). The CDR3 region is CASTQSSYEQYF. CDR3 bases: TGTGCCAGCACACAGAGCTCCTACGAGCAGTACTTC.

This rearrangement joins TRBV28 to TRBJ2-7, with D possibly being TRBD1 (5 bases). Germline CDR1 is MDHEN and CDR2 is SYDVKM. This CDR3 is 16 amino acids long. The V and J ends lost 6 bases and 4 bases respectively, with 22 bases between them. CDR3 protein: CASSLLGESGTYEQYF. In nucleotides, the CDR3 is TGTGCCAGCAGCCTCTTAGGGGAAAGTGGTACATACGAGCAGTACTTC.

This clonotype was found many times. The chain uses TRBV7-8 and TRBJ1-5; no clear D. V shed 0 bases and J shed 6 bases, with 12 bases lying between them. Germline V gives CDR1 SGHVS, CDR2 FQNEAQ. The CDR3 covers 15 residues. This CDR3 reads CASSLASGSGQPQHF. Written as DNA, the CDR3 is TGTGCCAGCAGCTTAGCGTCGGGTTCCGGTCAGCCCCAGCATTTT.

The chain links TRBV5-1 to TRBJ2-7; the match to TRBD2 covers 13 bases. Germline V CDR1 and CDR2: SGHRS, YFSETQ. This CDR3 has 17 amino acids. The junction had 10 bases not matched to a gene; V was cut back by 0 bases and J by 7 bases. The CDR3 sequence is CASSLVVAGTSGVEQYF. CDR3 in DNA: TGCGCCAGCAGCTTGGTGGTCGCCGGGACTAGCGGGGTGGAGCAGTACTTC.

CDR3 in amino acids: CASSQPRGGQQYF. The CDR3 nucleotides read TGTGCCAGCAGTCAACCTCGCGGGGGACAGCAGTACTTC. J is TRBJ2-5 and V is TRBV12-3 or TRBV12-4, with D tentatively TRBD1 or TRBD2 (7 bases each). The V gene lost 5 bases and the J gene lost 11 bases, with 18 bases spanning the gap. The CDR3 contains 13 residues.

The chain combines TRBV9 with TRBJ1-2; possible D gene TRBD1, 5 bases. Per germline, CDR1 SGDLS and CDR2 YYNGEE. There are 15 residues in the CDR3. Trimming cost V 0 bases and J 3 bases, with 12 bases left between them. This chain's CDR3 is CASSVGDRRDYGYTF. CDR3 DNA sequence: TGTGCCAGCAGCGTAGGGGACCGACGGGACTATGGCTACACCTTC.

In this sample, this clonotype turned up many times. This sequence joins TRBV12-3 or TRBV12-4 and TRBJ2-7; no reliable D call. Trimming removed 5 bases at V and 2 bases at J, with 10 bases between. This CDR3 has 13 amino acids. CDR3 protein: CASSLQLTYEQYF. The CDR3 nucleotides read TGTGCCAGCAGTCTACAGCTCACCTACGAGCAGTACTTC.